This T cell receptor (beta chain) was recorded in a study of cytomegalovirus exposure and HLA in healthy donors. Method: immunoSEQ multiplex PCR; TCRdb's copy keeps in-frame clones and lacks some. There are 130,000 to 150,000 clones in the sample; roughly 92% occur only once, and approximately 0.7% lies in the top ten. The receptor was derived from a man aged 18 to 35 in good health and CMV-seronegative. Input material: PBMCs.

Here the CDR3 reads CASSPATARNTEAFF. The CDR3 DNA sequence: TGTGCCAGCAGCCCAGCGACGGCCCGGAACACTGAAGCTTTCTTT. J is TRBJ1-1 and V is TRBV11-3; D gene ambiguous. The CDR3 sequence is 15 residues long. Germline V gives CDR1 SGHNT, CDR2 YENEEA. V was pared by 5 bases and J by 1 base, with 14 bases between.